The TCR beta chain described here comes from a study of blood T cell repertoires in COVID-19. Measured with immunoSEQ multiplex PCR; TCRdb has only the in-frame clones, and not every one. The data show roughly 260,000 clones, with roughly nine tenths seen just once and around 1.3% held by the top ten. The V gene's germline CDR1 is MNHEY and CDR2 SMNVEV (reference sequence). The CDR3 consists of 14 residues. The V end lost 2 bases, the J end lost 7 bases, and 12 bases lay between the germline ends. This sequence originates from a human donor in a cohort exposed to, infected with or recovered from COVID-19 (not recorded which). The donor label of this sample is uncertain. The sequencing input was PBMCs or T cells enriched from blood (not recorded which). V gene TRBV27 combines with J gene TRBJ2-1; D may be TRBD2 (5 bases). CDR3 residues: CASSLEGLINEQFF. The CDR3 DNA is TGTGCCAGCAGTTTAGAGGGCTTAATTAATGAGCAGTTCTTC.